Below are 3 T cell receptor beta chains sequenced from a single sample in a study of shared clonotypes between healthy human individuals. Assay: immunoSEQ multiplex PCR; the TCRdb copy retains only in-frame clones and omits some. The sample carries nearly 1 million clones, about 80% recorded once. The sample comprised memory CD4+ T cells sorted from blood. The sample's subset: CD45RA-negative fraction. These receptors were collected from a man younger than 30 in good health.

The CDR3, as DNA: TGTGCCAGCAGCGTGGAACCGGGCCCCAAAGGGACTGAAGCTTTCTTT. Encoded protein: CASSVEPGPKGTEAFF. The chain links TRBV9 to TRBJ1-1; the D is unclear. This CDR3 comprises 16 residues. Germline values: CDR1 SGDLS, CDR2 YYNGEE. V was shortened by 2 bases and J by 5 bases, with 19 bases between the two germline ends.

The chain uses TRBV6-1 and TRBJ2-7; TRBD1 matches 8 bases. The CDR3 covers 13 residues. With 6 bases clipped from V and 6 bases from J, the junction kept 7 bases outside the gene matches. Per the germline V gene, CDR1 is MNHNS and CDR2 is SASEGT. CDR3 DNA sequence: TGTGCCAGCAGGTACAGGGGGAGGCTCGAGCAGTACTTC. Translating gives CASRYRGRLEQYF.

V gene TRBV4-3 combines with J gene TRBJ2-2; D is undetermined. Trimming took off 1 base at V and 7 bases at J, with 7 bases between the two ends. Germline-derived CDR1 and CDR2 are LGHNA and YSLEER. The CDR3 loop spans 13 amino acids. CDR3 coding DNA: TGCGCCAGCAGCCAAGTTTTCGGCGGGGAGCTGTTTTTT. It yields the protein CASSQVFGGELFF.